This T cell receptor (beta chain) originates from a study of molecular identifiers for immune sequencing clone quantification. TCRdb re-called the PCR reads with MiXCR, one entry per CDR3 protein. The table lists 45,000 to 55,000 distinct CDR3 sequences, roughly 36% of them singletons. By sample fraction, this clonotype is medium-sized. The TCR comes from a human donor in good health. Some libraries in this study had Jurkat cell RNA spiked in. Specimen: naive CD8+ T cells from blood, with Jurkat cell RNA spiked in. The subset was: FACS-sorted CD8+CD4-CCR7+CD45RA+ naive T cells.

The CDR3 DNA sequence: TGCAGCGTTGATGGACCAACGGAGACCCAGTACTTC. This sequence encodes CSVDGPTETQYF. The genes are TRBV29-1 and TRBJ2-5, with D uncertain. This CDR3 is built from 12 residues. V lost 3 bases and J lost 5, with 10 bases in between. From germline, CDR1 is SQVTM and CDR2 ANQGSEA.